A single sample is the source of the 12 T cell receptor beta chains below, sequenced in a study of beta chain features in type 1 diabetes. Study results and caveats: A moderate, significant TCRB CDR3 shortening appeared in type 1 diabetes across four CD4+ subsets.

Their specific antigens are unknown. The authors reverse transcribed all of the isolated RNA, so sequencing captured expressed TCRB transcripts. This table comes from immunoSEQ multiplex PCR, and its TCRdb copy is limited to in-frame clones, with some not included. The sample contains some 290,000 clones, roughly an eighth of which appear only once. Specimen: naive CD4+ T cells from blood. The receptors come from a man aged 25 to 45 with type 1 diabetes.

This clone was picked up a small number of times. The CDR3 DNA sequence: TGTGCCAGCAGCCAAGAGGTCCGGGGATATGGCTACACCTTC. This sequence encodes CASSQEVRGYGYTF. V is TRBV4-2 and J is TRBJ1-2; D remains ambiguous. CDR3 length: 14 residues. Germline V lookup: CDR1 LGHNA, CDR2 YNFKEQ. V gave up 0 bases and J gave up 5 bases, with 10 bases separating them.

This clone was picked up a small number of times. This chain links TRBV29-1 with TRBJ1-2, with D perhaps matching TRBD1 (6 bases). The V end lost 3 bases, the J end lost 4 bases, and 12 bases lay between the germline ends. The germline CDR1 and CDR2 sequences are SQVTM and ANQGSEA. The CDR3 consists of 13 residues. CDR3 nucleotide sequence: TGCAGCGTTGATGAAAGGGGGGGCTATGGCTACACCTTC. Its protein product is CSVDERGGYGYTF.

The chain is built from TRBV5-1 and TRBJ1-4; D not certain. CDR1 and CDR2 from the germline V gene are SGHRS and YFSETQ. V was cut by 2 bases and J by 0 bases, with 11 bases left in between. The CDR3 covers 16 residues. In DNA, the CDR3 is TGCGCCAGCAGCTTAGCGGATTTAGCAACTAATGAAAAACTGTTTTTT. Translation: CASSLADLATNEKLFF.

The chain employs TRBV9 and TRBJ2-1; 7 bases match TRBD2. The CDR3 is made up of 16 amino acids. Trimming cost V 1 base and J 1 base; bases outside gene matches: 5. The V gene's germline CDR1 is SGDLS and CDR2 YYNGEE. CDR3 in amino acids: CASSVRGDPSYNEQFF. The CDR3 DNA sequence: TGTGCCAGCAGCGTACGGGGGGACCCGTCCTACAATGAGCAGTTCTTC.

This clone was detected only a few times. The genes are TRBV18 and TRBJ2-7; perhaps TRBD2 as D (6 bases). The CDR3 runs to 14 residues. V lost 4 bases and J 1 base, leaving 11 bases between the germline ends. Germline CDR1 is KGHSH and CDR2 is LQKENI. The CDR3 DNA sequence: TGTGCCAGCTCACGGGGGACTTTTTCCTACGAGCAGTACTTC. This translates into CASSRGTFSYEQYF.

The chain couples TRBV28 to TRBJ2-7; 7 bases fit TRBD2. The trim removed 8 bases at V and 0 bases at J, leaving 1 base unmatched. The germline V gene encodes CDR1 MDHEN and CDR2 SYDVKM. The CDR3 runs 12 residues. CDR3 sequence: CASGGSSYEQYF. The CDR3 DNA sequence: TGTGCCAGCGGCGGGAGCTCCTACGAGCAGTACTTC.

V is TRBV4-3 and J is TRBJ1-2, with 9 bases lining up with TRBD1. CDR1 and CDR2 from the germline V gene are LGHNA and YSLEER. CDR3 length: 17 residues. V trimming: 0 bases; J trimming: 2 bases; junction bases outside the gene matches: 7. The CDR3 DNA reads TGCGCCAGCAGCCAAGATGTCGGGACAGGGAGAAACTATGGCTACACCTTC. This codes for CASSQDVGTGRNYGYTF.

This clone was observed a few times. The gene calls are TRBV5-1 and TRBJ2-3; 11 nucleotides align to TRBD2. The CDR3 spans 17 residues. The trim removed 4 bases at V and 6 bases at J, leaving 13 bases unmatched. Germline assignment: CDR1 SGHRS and CDR2 YFSETQ. The CDR3, as DNA: TGCGCCAGCAGCACCGGGACTAGCGGCCGAATGGGGGATACGCAGTATTTT. This translates into CASSTGTSGRMGDTQYF.

The chain joins TRBV30 to TRBJ1-2, with D possibly being TRBD1 (5 bases). Germline CDR1 is GTSNPN and CDR2 is SVGIG (reference sequence). The germline V and J ends were trimmed by 0 bases and 5 bases, with 19 bases remaining between them. The CDR3 totals 16 residues. Here the CDR3 reads CAWSVNDQGIGYGYTF. The CDR3 DNA reads as TGTGCCTGGAGTGTAAATGACCAGGGAATAGGGTATGGCTACACCTTC.

The chain carries TRBV28 and TRBJ2-5; TRBD2 matches at 9 bases. CDR1 and CDR2 (germline): MDHEN, SYDVKM. The CDR3 length is 13 residues. The junction had 3 bases not matched to a gene; V was cut back by 5 bases and J by 5 bases. The CDR3 region is CASSPGTSETQYF. The CDR3 bases are TGTGCCAGCAGTCCGGGGACTAGCGAGACCCAGTACTTC.

The V gene is TRBV4-1, the J gene TRBJ2-1; TRBD2 matches 14 bases. Germline V gene sequence: CDR1 MGHRA, CDR2 YSYEKL. The trim removed 1 base at V and 7 bases at J, leaving 9 bases unmatched. This CDR3 has 18 residues. The CDR3 DNA sequence: TGCGCCAGCAGCCAAGGACTAGCGGGAGGGCGCATGGGAAATGAGCAGTTCTTC. Its protein is CASSQGLAGGRMGNEQFF.

J is TRBJ2-5 and V is TRBV7-9; perhaps TRBD1 as D (5 bases). Deletions cut 2 bases from V and 5 bases from J, with 12 bases between. In germline, CDR1 is SEHNR, CDR2 FQNEAQ (reference sequence). The CDR3 runs to 14 residues. DNA of the CDR3: TGTGCCAGCAGCTTAACAGGTGCAGGGGAGACCCAGTACTTC. This gives the protein CASSLTGAGETQYF.